What follows are 18 T cell receptor beta chains derived from one specimen sequenced in a study of OX40 agonist ivuxolimab in advanced cancers. Sequencing was performed with immunoSEQ multiplex PCR; in TCRdb, only in-frame clones are kept and a portion is missing. The data hold some 40,000 clones, with about 91% observed a single time. The sequencing used CD4+ or CD8+ T cells sorted from blood, collected in a trial of the OX40 agonist ivuxolimab. These receptors were taken from an adult with an advanced solid tumor such as melanoma, head and neck, liver or kidney cancer.

The table lists this clone with a count of one. This chain joins TRBV5-5 and TRBJ2-5; D not certain. The germline V and J ends were trimmed by 0 bases and 1 base, with 7 bases remaining between them. CDR3 length equals 14 residues. Germline V gene lookup returns CDR1 SGHKS and CDR2 YYEKEE (reference sequence). CDR3 region: CASSLDVTQETQYF. In DNA, the CDR3 is TGTGCCAGCAGCTTGGACGTCACCCAAGAGACCCAGTACTTC.

V gene TRBV21-1 combines with J gene TRBJ1-1; the table's D call of TRBD1 was not tested on the DNA. TRBV21-1 is reported as a pseudogene. This CDR3 spans 14 amino acids. In DNA, the CDR3 is TGTGCCAGCAGCCAAACAGGGGGTTCGGCTGAAGCTTTCTTT. This encodes CASSQTGGSAEAFF.

J is TRBJ2-1 and V is TRBV15; 7 bases are shared with TRBD2. CDR1 and CDR2 from the germline V gene are LNHNV and YYDKDF (reference sequence). This CDR3 spans 16 amino acids. The junction had 12 bases not matched to a gene; V was cut back by 5 bases and J by 5 bases. CDR3 bases: TGTGCCACCAGCCCCCGTCGGCGGGAGCAGGACAATGAGCAGTTCTTC. It translates to CATSPRRREQDNEQFF. Full variable domain (outside the CDR3, taken from reference TRBV15 and TRBJ2-1): DAMVIQNPRYQVTQFGKPVTLSCSQTLNHNVMYWYQQKSSQAPKLLFHYYDKDFNNEADTPDNFQSRRPNTSFCFLDIRSPGLGDTAMYLCATSPRRREQDNEQFFGPGTRLTVL.

The V and J genes are TRBV7-9 and TRBJ1-2, with 8 bases matching TRBD1. In germline, CDR1 is SEHNR, CDR2 FQNEAQ (reference sequence). Trimming at V came to 4 bases and at J to 6 bases, leaving 7 bases not matched to a gene. This CDR3 is 14 amino acids long. For the CDR3, the DNA is TGTGCCAGCAGCTCCGCGGGACAGGAGGATGGCTACACCTTC. Amino acids: CASSSAGQEDGYTF.

The rearrangement joins TRBV14 to TRBJ2-3; TRBD2 matches at 10 bases. The V gene's germline CDR1 is SGHDN and CDR2 FVKESK. The CDR3 contains 17 residues. After removal of 4 bases from V and 2 bases from J, the junction contained 9 bases not matched to a gene. CDR3 coding DNA: TGTGCCAGCAGCCCCTTTGAACTAGCGGGACTCACAGATACGCAGTATTTT. Protein: CASSPFELAGLTDTQYF.

As DNA, the CDR3 is TGTGCCTGGAGTGTATACTCTGGAAACACCATATATTTT. Translation: CAWSVYSGNTIYF. The chain uses TRBV30 and TRBJ1-3; no clear D gene. From germline, CDR1 is GTSNPN and CDR2 SVGIG (reference sequence). V was pared by 0 bases and J by 0 bases, with 3 bases between. CDR3 length: 13 residues.

This clone is a singleton in its sample. The chain couples TRBV7-9 to TRBJ1-1; D not certain. Trimming removed 1 base from V and 6 bases from J, with 9 bases in between. Germline CDR1 is SEHNR and CDR2 is FQNEAQ (reference sequence). There are 13 residues in the CDR3. In DNA, the CDR3 is TGTGCCAGCAGCTTAGGGGCTGTAGCTGAAGCTTTCTTT. Translating it yields CASSLGAVAEAFF.

This clone has just a few counts. This chain connects TRBV4-3 to TRBJ2-3; TRBD2 is a possible D gene (5 bases). The CDR3 is 16 amino acids. Germline lookup yields CDR1 LGHNA and CDR2 YSLEER. V was cut by 0 bases and J by 6 bases, with 16 bases left in between. CDR3 nucleotide sequence: TGCGCCAGCAGCCAAGATCTGAATAACGGGATTGATACGCAGTATTTT. Translated, it gives CASSQDLNNGIDTQYF.

The genes are TRBV28 and TRBJ1-6; D possibly corresponds to TRBD1 (5 bases). V was pared by 5 bases and J by 8 bases, with 19 bases between. Germline CDR1 is MDHEN and CDR2 is SYDVKM. The CDR3 runs 16 residues. The CDR3 DNA reads as TGTGCCAGCAGTCCCTCGAGAGACAGACTTCATTCACCCCTCCACTTT. Translation gives CASSPSRDRLHSPLHF.

The chain is built from TRBV27 and TRBJ1-1; D is possibly TRBD1 (5 bases). V shed 1 base and J shed 0 bases, with 9 bases lying between them. The germline gives CDR1 MNHEY, CDR2 SMNVEV (reference sequence). The CDR3 contains 15 residues. CDR3 sequence: CASSLWQGLNTEAFF. The CDR3 DNA sequence: TGTGCCAGCAGTTTATGGCAGGGCCTGAACACTGAAGCTTTCTTT.

This clone is labeled medium-sized. This chain links TRBV11-2 with TRBJ1-1; D is unresolved. Germline V gene sequence: CDR1 SGHAT, CDR2 FQNNGV. This CDR3 has 13 amino acids. Trimming removed 2 bases from V and 0 bases from J, with 4 bases in between. The CDR3 spells CASSLTVNTEAFF. CDR3 coding DNA: TGTGCCAGCAGCTTAACAGTGAACACTGAAGCTTTCTTT.

This sequence joins TRBV4-1 and TRBJ2-7; D is possibly TRBD1 or TRBD2 (5 bases each). The CDR3 runs 15 residues. Trimming took off 1 base at V and 5 bases at J, with 15 bases between the two ends. Looked up from germline, CDR1 is MGHRA and CDR2 is YSYEKL. The CDR3 nucleotides are TGCGCCAGCAGCCAAGGAGGGACGGGGAGCCACGAGCAGTACTTC. Translation gives CASSQGGTGSHEQYF.

The chain joins TRBV7-6 to TRBJ1-1, with D tentatively TRBD1 (6 bases). This CDR3 has 13 amino acids. The germline CDR1 and CDR2 sequences are SGHVS and FNYEAQ. V was clipped by 9 bases and J by 2 bases, with 13 bases between them. The CDR3 nucleotides read TGTGCCAGTGCCACAGGGAGAAACACTGAAGCTTTCTTT. Amino acid sequence: CASATGRNTEAFF.

For this clone: The CDR3 ends on some other residue instead of the conserved phenylalanine or tryptophan, so this is likely a read error. The chain uses TRBV5-6 and TRBJ1-1, with D perhaps matching TRBD1 (5 bases). Germline V lookup: CDR1 SGHDT, CDR2 YYEEEE. The CDR3 length is 15 residues. V lost 2 bases and J 3 bases, leaving 14 bases between the germline ends. CDR3 nucleotide sequence: TGTGCCAGCAGCTTTTATCAAGGGGTGGACACTGAAGCTTTCCTT. Its translation: CASSFYQGVDTEAFL.

V and J are TRBV5-1 and TRBJ2-1; weak D call: TRBD2 (5 bases). The V end lost 2 bases, the J end lost 6 bases, and 21 bases lay between the germline ends. Germline V CDR1 and CDR2: SGHRS, YFSETQ. This CDR3 spans 17 amino acids. For the CDR3, the DNA is TGCGCCAGCAGCTTAAGAGCGGCAGGAGCTCTTTTCAATGAGCAGTTCTTC. Translating gives CASSLRAAGALFNEQFF. The full variable domain, its missing parts supplied by reference TRBV5-1 and TRBJ2-1, is KAGVTQTPRYLIKTRGQQVTLSCSPISGHRSVSWYQQTPGQGLQFLFEYFSETQRNKGNFPGRFSGRQFSNSRSEMNVSTLELGDSALYLCASSLRAAGALFNEQFFGPGTRLTVL.

The genes are TRBV4-1 and TRBJ2-2; D is perhaps TRBD2 (6 bases). V lost 4 bases and J lost 3, with 30 bases in between. Germline V CDR1 and CDR2: MGHRA, YSYEKL. The CDR3 length is 21 residues. The CDR3 protein is CASSPAGTGQGPGVYTGELFF. As DNA, the CDR3 is TGCGCCAGCAGCCCGGCGGGAACCGGACAAGGCCCGGGCGTGTACACCGGGGAGCTGTTTTTT.

The chain joins TRBV7-3 to TRBJ2-1; TRBD2 matches 14 bases. V shed 4 bases, J shed 9 bases, and the junction held 11 bases outside the gene matches. Germline CDR1 and CDR2: SGHTA and FQGTGA. The CDR3 contains 17 residues. The CDR3 nucleotides read TGTGCCAGCAGCTCCCCGGGGGGACTAGCGGGAGTCGGTGAGCAGTTCTTC. Its translation is CASSSPGGLAGVGEQFF. The whole variable domain, filled in from reference TRBV7-3 and TRBJ2-1, reads GAGVSQTPSNKVTEKGKYVELRCDPISGHTALYWYRQSLGQGPEFLIYFQGTGAADDSGLPNDRFFAVRPEGSVSTLKIQRTERGDSAVYLCASSSPGGLAGVGEQFFGPGTRLTVL.

This sequence joins TRBV30 and TRBJ2-5; 8 bases are a match to TRBD2. CDR3 size: 14 residues. The V segment lost 2 bases and the J segment 4 bases; nucleotides outside the gene matches: 6. CDR1 and CDR2 from the germline V gene are GTSNPN and SVGIG (reference sequence). CDR3 in amino acids: CAWSSSGSAETQYF. CDR3 nucleotide sequence: TGTGCCTGGAGTTCAAGCGGGAGTGCAGAGACCCAGTACTTC.